The 14 T cell receptor beta chains in this list originate from one sample, sequenced in a study of memory CD4+ T cells and cytomegalovirus serostatus. Single viable CD3+CD4+CD8-CD45RO+ cells were sorted as the memory CD4+ T cells. The method was immunoSEQ multiplex PCR; TCRdb's version includes in-frame clones alone and lacks a portion of them. The sample has tens of thousands of clones, around 78% seen once. Sequenced material: memory CD4+ T cells from blood. All receptors come from an adult in good health and CMV-seronegative.

The V and J genes are TRBV4-1 and TRBJ1-5, with 7 bases fitting TRBD1. Unmatched junction bases numbered 9, after V lost 1 base and J lost 9 bases. This CDR3 is built from 15 residues. Germline CDR1 and CDR2: MGHRA and YSYEKL. The chain's CDR3 is CASSQGERGQRPQHF. CDR3 in DNA: TGCGCCAGCAGCCAAGGGGAGAGGGGGCAACGGCCCCAGCATTTT.

This clone has only a few counts. The chain has TRBV20-1 and TRBJ2-1; D is unclear. Germline loops: CDR1 DFQATT, CDR2 SNEGSKA (reference sequence). The CDR3 runs 11 residues. The CDR3 here is CASQASGEQFF. CDR3 coding DNA: TGCGCCTCTCAGGCTTCCGGTGAGCAGTTCTTC.

V and J are TRBV6-6 and TRBJ1-2, with D unclear. Trimming took 4 bases from V and 6 from J, leaving 9 bases between them. The CDR3 contains 12 residues. CDR1 and CDR2 (germline): MNHNY, SVGAGI (reference sequence). CDR3 in amino acids: CASSLREDGYTF. CDR3 DNA: TGTGCCAGCAGTTTAAGGGAGGATGGCTACACCTTC.

The chain is built from TRBV28 and TRBJ1-6, with 7 bases fitting TRBD1. The ends lost 3 bases at V and 9 bases at J; junction bases unmatched: 20. The CDR3 has 19 residues. From germline, CDR1 is MDHEN and CDR2 SYDVKM. CDR3 DNA sequence: TGTGCCAGCAGTTTTTGGCTACAGGGGACCCCCAGAAGAACTTCACCCCTCCACTTT. Protein sequence: CASSFWLQGTPRRTSPLHF.

The gene calls are TRBV5-6 and TRBJ2-3, with 10 bases lining up with TRBD1. V shed 4 bases, J shed 2 bases, and the junction held 4 bases outside the gene matches. This CDR3 contains 15 residues. The germline V gene has CDR1 SGHDT and CDR2 YYEEEE. In DNA, the CDR3 is TGTGCCAGCAGCCCGGGACAGGGGTCCACAGATACGCAGTATTTT. Protein sequence: CASSPGQGSTDTQYF. Full variable domain (rest looked up from reference TRBV5-6 and TRBJ2-3): DAGVTQSPTHLIKTRGQQVTLRCSPKSGHDTVSWYQQALGQGPQFIFQYYEEEERQRGNFPDRFSGHQFPNYSSELNVNALLLGDSALYLCASSPGQGSTDTQYFGPGTRLTVL.

The rearrangement joins TRBV7-3 to TRBJ1-1; 8 bases fit TRBD1. V was clipped by 4 bases and J by 0 bases; unmatched bases: 7. This CDR3 comprises 16 residues. Germline lookup yields CDR1 SGHTA and CDR2 FQGTGA. CDR3: CASSYSGGYMNTEAFF. CDR3 in DNA: TGTGCCAGCAGCTACTCAGGGGGCTATATGAACACTGAAGCTTTCTTT.

This clone was detected only once. V gene TRBV7-2 combines with J gene TRBJ1-1; a weak D match, TRBD1 (5 bases). The V gene lost 0 bases and the J gene lost 3 bases, with 11 bases spanning the gap. The CDR3 consists of 15 residues. From germline, CDR1 is SGHTA and CDR2 FQGNSA. CDR3 in amino acids: CASSLAGGSHTEAFF. Here the CDR3 DNA reads TGTGCCAGCAGCTTAGCGGGGGGAAGTCACACTGAAGCTTTCTTT.

This chain uses TRBV5-6 with TRBJ2-1, with 7 bases identical to TRBD2. CDR1 and CDR2 from the germline V gene are SGHDT and YYEEEE. The CDR3 is 14 amino acids. The junction had 6 bases not matched to a gene; V was cut back by 0 bases and J by 9 bases. The CDR3 DNA reads TGTGCCAGCAGCTTGGACGGGGGGTTGGGTGAGCAGTTCTTC. It translates to CASSLDGGLGEQFF. The full variable domain, rest sourced from reference TRBV5-6 and TRBJ2-1, is DAGVTQSPTHLIKTRGQQVTLRCSPKSGHDTVSWYQQALGQGPQFIFQYYEEEERQRGNFPDRFSGHQFPNYSSELNVNALLLGDSALYLCASSLDGGLGEQFFGPGTRLTVL.

The V and J genes are TRBV6-5 and TRBJ2-7, with TRBD1 as a possible D gene (6 bases). The germline gives CDR1 MNHEY, CDR2 SVGAGI. Trimming shortened V by 8 bases and J by 4 bases, and 9 bases separated the two germline ends. CDR3 length: 11 residues. In DNA, the CDR3 is TGTGCCAGCCAGGACAGTTACGAGCAGTACTTC. It yields the protein CASQDSYEQYF.

This sequence joins TRBV4-1 and TRBJ2-1; TRBD1 agrees at 7 bases. Germline V CDR1 and CDR2: MGHRA, YSYEKL. CDR3 size: 13 residues. With 5 bases clipped from V and 6 bases from J, the junction kept 4 bases outside the gene matches. The CDR3 reads CASSRGQSNEQFF. For the CDR3, the DNA is TGCGCCAGCAGCAGGGGACAGTCCAATGAGCAGTTCTTC.

V usage is TRBV6-1 and J usage is TRBJ2-2; possibly TRBD2 for D (5 bases). Germline CDR1 reads MNHNS; CDR2 reads SASEGT. V lost 5 bases and J lost 1, with 8 bases in between. This CDR3 contains 14 residues. CDR3 sequence: CASSRGLNTGELFF. DNA for the CDR3: TGTGCCAGCAGTCGCGGACTGAACACCGGGGAGCTGTTTTTT.

This clone has more than one count but fewer than ten. V and J are TRBV30 and TRBJ1-4; D is unclear. Per germline, CDR1 GTSNPN and CDR2 SVGIG (reference sequence). V was trimmed by 8 bases and J by 0 bases, leaving 7 bases between them. The CDR3 is 12 residues long. The CDR3 bases are TGTGCCCAAGCTGCAACTAATGAAAAACTGTTTTTT. Protein: CAQAATNEKLFF.

The chain has TRBV5-4 and TRBJ1-6; D uncertain. V was trimmed by 2 bases and J by 7 bases, leaving 7 bases between them. Germline CDR1 is SGHNT and CDR2 is YYREEE (reference sequence). The CDR3 is made up of 13 amino acids. CDR3 in amino acids: CASSFDTNSPLHF. CDR3 DNA: TGTGCCAGCAGCTTCGACACCAATTCACCCCTCCACTTT.

CDR3 sequence reads: CAWSPDLGSEAFF. The CDR3 region has the DNA TGTGCCTGGAGTCCTGACCTGGGGTCTGAAGCTTTCTTT. V usage is TRBV30 and J usage is TRBJ1-1; no firm D call. V was trimmed by 2 bases and J by 6 bases, leaving 13 bases between them. Looked up from germline, CDR1 is GTSNPN and CDR2 is SVGIG (reference sequence). The CDR3 loop spans 13 amino acids.